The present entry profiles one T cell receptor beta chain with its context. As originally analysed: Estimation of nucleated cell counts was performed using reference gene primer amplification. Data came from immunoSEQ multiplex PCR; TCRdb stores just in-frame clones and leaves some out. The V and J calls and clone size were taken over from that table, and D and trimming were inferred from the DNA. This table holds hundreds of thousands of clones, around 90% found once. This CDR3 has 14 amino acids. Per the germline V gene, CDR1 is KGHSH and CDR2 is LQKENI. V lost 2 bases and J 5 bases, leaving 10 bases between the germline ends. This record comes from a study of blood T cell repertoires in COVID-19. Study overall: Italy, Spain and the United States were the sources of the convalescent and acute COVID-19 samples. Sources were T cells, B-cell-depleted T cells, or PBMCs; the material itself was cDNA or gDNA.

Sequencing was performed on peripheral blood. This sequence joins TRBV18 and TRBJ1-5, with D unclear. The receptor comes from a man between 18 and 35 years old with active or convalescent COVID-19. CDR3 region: CASSPSREDQPQHF. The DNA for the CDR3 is TGTGCCAGCTCACCAAGTAGGGAGGATCAGCCCCAGCATTTT.